A few counts support the clone carrying this T cell receptor (beta chain). Using immunoSEQ multiplex PCR, the repertoire was profiled, and TCRdb retains in-frame clones only, with some absent. The repertoire includes about 150,000 clones, around 81% of them detected once, and 6.5% to 8.5% sits in the top ten. The sample belongs to a study of blood T cell repertoires in COVID-19. Background on the study: From the United States, Italy and Spain came samples of acute and convalescent COVID-19. Sample material is recorded as cDNA or gDNA derived from T cells, B-cell-depleted T cells, or PBMCs.

The CDR3 is 13 amino acids. Per the germline V gene, CDR1 is KGHSH and CDR2 is LQKENI. The V segment lost 6 bases and the J segment 4 bases; nucleotides outside the gene matches: 6. This clonotype was sampled from a human donor with acute or convalescent COVID-19. The donor label of this sample is uncertain. The J gene is TRBJ2-7, the V gene TRBV18; 7 nucleotides agree with TRBD1. Sequencing was carried out using peripheral blood. The CDR3 is CASSYGTAYEQYF. The CDR3 DNA sequence: TGTGCCAGCTCTTATGGGACAGCTTACGAGCAGTACTTC.